This T cell receptor (beta chain) was captured by sequencing in a study of T cells in Graves' hyperthyroidism and ophthalmopathy. Study-wide background: Initial diagnosis, before any treatment, was when peripheral blood was collected.

Study outcomes and limitations: Blood also held most thyroid clonotypes expanded beyond 0.001.

Among ophthalmopathy patients, the Clinical Activity Score reached at least 3, the NOSPECS grade reached at least 4, and duration remained under 3 months. The sample holds one count of this clonotype. Antigen unknown. Authors of the study amplified TCR beta CDR3 regions from RNA transcripts. Initially, a first-round RT-PCR of the TCR CDR3 employed the HTBI primer set. TCRdb passed the multiplex PCR reads through MiXCR, listing each CDR3 protein once. The table records around 690,000 distinct CDR3 sequences, less than 25% of them present only once. This receptor was taken from a man aged 30 to 45 with Graves' ophthalmopathy. Sequenced material: blood.

The CDR3 DNA reads TGTGCCATCAGTGAGAGGAGCACCGGGGAGCTGTTTTTT. Protein product: CAISERSTGELFF. V and J are TRBV10-3 and TRBJ2-2; D ambiguous. The CDR3 spans 13 residues. Germline assignment: CDR1 ENHRY and CDR2 SYGVKD. V lost 2 bases to trimming and J lost 4 bases, with 5 bases between them.